The 28 T cell receptor beta chains presented below share a single source sample, sequenced in a study of beta chain features in type 1 diabetes. The authors reverse transcribed all of the isolated RNA, so sequencing captured expressed TCRB transcripts. TCRdb's table, derived via immunoSEQ multiplex PCR, lists solely in-frame clones and lacks some. Among fewer than 250,000 clones, 13% to 15% were seen once, and the ten largest hold roughly 0.024%. Material: naive CD4+ T cells from blood. The source is a woman in her 40s in good health.

The V gene is TRBV21-1, the J gene TRBJ2-3; the listed D gene, TRBD2, was not tested against the DNA. TRBV21-1 counts as a pseudogene. The CDR3 covers 15 residues. For the CDR3, the DNA is TGTGCCAGCAGCAAAGGTAGCGGGGGCACAGATACGCAGTATTTT. The encoded protein is CASSKGSGGTDTQYF.

The chain links TRBV7-6 to TRBJ2-7; possibly TRBD1 for D (6 bases). Germline V gene sequence: CDR1 SGHVS, CDR2 FNYEAQ. V shed 6 bases and J shed 3 bases, with 12 bases lying between them. This CDR3 contains 13 residues. CDR3 sequence (DNA): TGTGCCAGCAGACTAGGACAGAACTACGAGCAGTACTTC. Its protein product is CASRLGQNYEQYF. Full variable domain (outside the CDR3, taken from reference TRBV7-6 and TRBJ2-7): GAGVSQSPRYKVTKRGQDVALRCDPISGHVSLYWYRQALGQGPEFLTYFNYEAQQDKSGLPNDRFSAERPEGSISTLTIQRTEQRDSAMYRCASRLGQNYEQYFGPGTRLTVT.

V usage is TRBV15 and J usage is TRBJ1-1; D unresolved. Trimming took 0 bases from V and 3 from J, leaving 8 bases between them. The CDR3 sequence is 14 residues long. Germline CDR1 reads LNHNV; CDR2 reads YYDKDF (reference sequence). For the CDR3, the DNA is TGTGCCACCAGCAGAGATCTGGGCTACACTGAAGCTTTCTTT. It encodes CATSRDLGYTEAFF.

The rearrangement joins TRBV18 to TRBJ1-5; D possibly corresponds to TRBD1 (5 bases). The germline V gene has CDR1 KGHSH and CDR2 LQKENI. V was cut by 6 bases and J by 3 bases, with 18 bases left in between. The CDR3 length is 16 residues. The CDR3 loop is CASSPWARANNQPQHF. DNA for the CDR3: TGTGCCAGCTCCCCATGGGCCAGGGCGAACAATCAGCCCCAGCATTTT. Full variable domain (missing parts from reference TRBV18 and TRBJ1-5): NAGVMQNPRHLVRRRGQEARLRCSPMKGHSHVYWYRQLPEEGLKFMVYLQKENIIDESGMPKERFSAEFPKEGPSILRIQQVVRGDSAAYFCASSPWARANNQPQHFGDGTRLSIL.

The rearrangement joins TRBV5-4 to TRBJ2-2; TRBD2 matches 8 bases. V dropped 0 bases and J dropped 8; count of bases not matched to a gene: 6. The V gene's germline CDR1 is SGHNT and CDR2 YYREEE (reference sequence). CDR3 length: 15 amino acids. The CDR3 is CASSLGVAGNGELFF. In DNA, the CDR3 is TGTGCCAGCAGCTTGGGGGTAGCGGGGAATGGGGAGCTGTTTTTT.

This chain uses TRBV6-6 with TRBJ2-7; TRBD1 matches 8 bases. In germline, CDR1 is MNHNY, CDR2 SVGAGI (reference sequence). The length of the CDR3 is 12 residues. J lost 6 bases, V lost 8 bases, and 6 bases had no gene match. The CDR3 region has the DNA TGTGCCAGCGGAACGACAGGGGTCGAGCAGTACTTC. It translates to CASGTTGVEQYF.

Only a few counts were recorded for this clone. This chain links TRBV7-9 with TRBJ1-5, with TRBD1 as a possible D gene (6 bases). Germline V gene lookup returns CDR1 SEHNR and CDR2 FQNEAQ (reference sequence). This CDR3 spans 14 amino acids. V lost 3 bases and J lost 3, with 9 bases in between. Here the CDR3 reads CASSLTGNNQPQHF. The CDR3 DNA follows: TGTGCCAGCAGCTTGACAGGTAACAATCAGCCCCAGCATTTT. Supplemented by reference TRBV7-9 and TRBJ1-5, the full variable domain reads DTGVSQNPRHKITKRGQNVTFRCDPISEHNRLYWYRQTLGQGPEFLTYFQNEAQLEKSRLLSDRFSAERPKGSFSTLEIQRTEQGDSAMYLCASSLTGNNQPQHFGDGTRLSIL.

V usage is TRBV9 and J usage is TRBJ2-1; TRBD2 matches at 13 bases. The germline CDR1 and CDR2 sequences are SGDLS and YYNGEE. The CDR3 sequence is 16 residues long. The V gene end was trimmed by 5 bases and the J gene end by 7 bases; junction bases not matched to a gene: 9. The CDR3 DNA reads as TGTGCCAGCAGTGCTAGGACTAGCGGGGGTGTGAATGAGCAGTTCTTC. It encodes CASSARTSGGVNEQFF.

The V and J genes are TRBV10-3 and TRBJ2-3; D is uncertain. This CDR3 spans 14 amino acids. Looked up from germline, CDR1 is ENHRY and CDR2 is SYGVKD. The V and J ends lost 10 bases and 1 base respectively, with 15 bases between them. In nucleotides, the CDR3 is TGTGCCACCGTCCTCAGCGTAGGCACAGATACGCAGTATTTT. Translation: CATVLSVGTDTQYF.

This clone occurred a few times. The chain is built from TRBV7-2 and TRBJ2-5; TRBD1 matches at 10 bases. The CDR3 length is 15 residues. V trimming: 1 base; J trimming: 2 bases; junction bases outside the gene matches: 1. Per germline, CDR1 SGHTA and CDR2 FQGNSA. The CDR3 bases are TGTGCCAGCAGCTTAGGGGACAGGGGTCAAGAGACCCAGTACTTC. Translation gives CASSLGDRGQETQYF.

The chain employs TRBV5-4 and TRBJ2-2, with D possibly matching TRBD2 (6 bases). The CDR3 contains 16 residues. The V gene lost 3 bases and the J gene lost 3 bases, with 15 bases spanning the gap. Germline V CDR1 and CDR2: SGHNT, YYREEE (reference sequence). DNA for the CDR3: TGTGCCAGCAGCTCCGGCGGGATCCGGGACACCGGGGAGCTGTTTTTT. Residues: CASSSGGIRDTGELFF. Supplemented by reference TRBV5-4 and TRBJ2-2, the full variable domain reads ETGVTQSPTHLIKTRGQQVTLRCSSQSGHNTVSWYQQALGQGPQFIFQYYREEENGRGNFPPRFSGLQFPNYSSELNVNALELDDSALYLCASSSGGIRDTGELFFGEGSRLTVL.

This clone turned up a few times. CDR3 amino acids: CASSWGVNYGYTF. As DNA, the CDR3 is TGTGCCAGCAGTTGGGGGGTGAACTATGGCTACACCTTC. V gene TRBV6-6 combines with J gene TRBJ1-2; possibly TRBD1 for D (5 bases). Trimming shortened V by 4 bases and J by 2 bases, and 8 bases separated the two germline ends. The CDR3 runs to 13 residues. Germline V gene data show CDR1 as MNHNY and CDR2 as SVGAGI (reference sequence).

This clone has a handful of counts. The chain employs TRBV7-9 and TRBJ1-4, with D possibly TRBD1 on 6 matching bases. Trimming stripped 10 bases from V and 7 bases from J, with 19 bases between. Germline CDR1 and CDR2: SEHNR and FQNEAQ (reference sequence). The CDR3 runs 14 residues. CDR3 DNA sequence: TGTGCCACTCGCTCAGGGGTCCGGGTTGAAAAACTGTTTTTT. As protein: CATRSGVRVEKLFF.

The chain recombines TRBV14 with TRBJ1-1, with 8 nucleotides matching TRBD1. CDR3 size: 14 residues. Germline V CDR1 and CDR2: SGHDN, FVKESK. After removal of 3 bases from V and 4 bases from J, the junction contained 4 bases not matched to a gene. The CDR3 region is CASSQDRVVTEAFF. CDR3 bases: TGTGCCAGCAGCCAGGACAGGGTCGTCACTGAAGCTTTCTTT.

A few counts support this clone. The chain employs TRBV23-1 and TRBJ1-2; 9 bases fit TRBD1. TRBV23-1 is noted as an ORF with a role that remains uncertain. The CDR3 runs to 17 residues. V was clipped by 2 bases and J by 3 bases; unmatched bases: 10. CDR3 coding DNA: TGCGCCAGCAGTCAACCGCCCCGGGACAGGGAGGACTATGGCTACACCTTC. Its translation is CASSQPPRDREDYGYTF.

The rearrangement joins TRBV5-1 to TRBJ2-5, with a tentative D call TRBD2 (5 bases). Trimming left V 1 base short and J 2 bases short, with 12 bases between. Germline V gene data show CDR1 as SGHRS and CDR2 as YFSETQ. The CDR3 has 15 amino acids. For the CDR3, the DNA is TGCGCCAGCAGCTTGCAGGTAGCGAGGCAAGAGACCCAGTACTTC. It translates to CASSLQVARQETQYF.

This clone was detected only a few times. This sequence joins TRBV2 and TRBJ1-4; D unclear. The germline gives CDR1 SNHLY, CDR2 FYNNEI. Between the trimmed V and J ends, which lost 3 bases and 7 bases, there was a span of 12 bases. The CDR3 is 14 residues long. The CDR3 DNA reads TGTGCCAGCAGTGAGGACCGAGCGGCTGAAAAACTGTTTTTT. It translates to CASSEDRAAEKLFF.

The V call is TRBV5-4, the J call TRBJ1-6, with 9 positions matching TRBD1. The CDR3 consists of 18 residues. The V and J ends lost 4 bases and 7 bases, in that order; junction bases with no gene match: 15. CDR1 is SGHNT and CDR2 is YYREEE in the germline V gene (reference sequence). The CDR3 region has the DNA TGTGCCAGCAGCCCAAAGGAACAGGGGGCAGGAGGGAATTCACCCCTCCACTTT. Translating gives CASSPKEQGAGGNSPLHF.

The sample holds a few counts of this clone. J is TRBJ2-5 and V is TRBV27; D is perhaps TRBD2 (5 bases). There are 16 residues in the CDR3. Trimming removed 6 bases from V and 1 base from J, with 18 bases in between. CDR1 MNHEY and CDR2 SMNVEV come from the germline V gene (reference sequence). CDR3 residues: CASSRAGQTLQETQYF. DNA of the CDR3: TGTGCCAGCAGCCGGGCGGGCCAAACCCTCCAAGAGACCCAGTACTTC.

The V call is TRBV7-9, the J call TRBJ1-3; D is possibly TRBD1 (5 bases). Per germline, CDR1 SEHNR and CDR2 FQNEAQ (reference sequence). Trimming left V 1 base short and J 2 bases short, with 9 bases between. CDR3 length equals 15 residues. The CDR3 bases are TGTGCCAGCAGCTTAGTAGCAGGGCCTGGAAACACCATATATTTT. Protein product: CASSLVAGPGNTIYF.

This clone was found a few times. The chain has TRBV18 and TRBJ2-6; a possible D gene is TRBD1 (5 bases). Germline assignment: CDR1 KGHSH and CDR2 LQKENI. Trimming cost V 6 bases and J 4 bases, with 19 bases left between them. The CDR3 spans 17 residues. CDR3 DNA sequence: TGTGCCAGCTCCCTTCAGGACACCTCTCTGGGGGCCAACGTCCTGACTTTC. Protein product: CASSLQDTSLGANVLTF.

This rearrangement joins TRBV5-1 to TRBJ1-1; unclear D gene. Germline loops: CDR1 SGHRS, CDR2 YFSETQ. The CDR3 runs to 14 residues. Deletions cut 5 bases from V and 1 base from J, with 12 bases between. CDR3 loop: CASRASTGNTEAFF. For the CDR3, the DNA is TGCGCCAGCAGAGCCTCTACGGGGAACACTGAAGCTTTCTTT.

This chain joins TRBV6-5 and TRBJ1-6, with D unclear. Trimming left V 6 bases short and J 11 bases short, with 14 bases between. This CDR3 region has 13 residues. Germline V CDR1 and CDR2: MNHEY, SVGAGI. The CDR3 DNA follows: TGTGCCAGCAGGTCACCGTCGCGGACACCCCTCCACTTT. It codes for CASRSPSRTPLHF.

The chain recombines TRBV7-2 with TRBJ2-7; TRBD2 aligns across 12 bases. V dropped 2 bases and J dropped 3; count of bases not matched to a gene: 8. CDR3 size: 17 residues. Germline CDR1 reads SGHTA; CDR2 reads FQGNSA. CDR3 region: CASSLPQGLAGDYEQYF. DNA for the CDR3: TGTGCCAGCAGCTTACCACAGGGACTAGCGGGCGACTACGAGCAGTACTTC.

This clone was seen a few times. The genes are TRBV27 and TRBJ2-2; the D gene is possibly TRBD2 (5 bases). Germline V gene data show CDR1 as MNHEY and CDR2 as SMNVEV (reference sequence). The CDR3 contains 13 residues. Trimming took off 6 bases at V and 4 bases at J, with 9 bases between the two ends. The CDR3 DNA sequence: TGTGCCAGCAGCCTCGAGGGCACCGGGGAGCTGTTTTTT. Residues: CASSLEGTGELFF.

This clone was counted only a few times. V is TRBV5-6 and J is TRBJ2-3, with TRBD2 as a possible D gene (5 bases). Between the trimmed V and J ends, which lost 2 bases and 0 bases, there was a span of 7 bases. The germline V gene encodes CDR1 SGHDT and CDR2 YYEEEE. The CDR3 consists of 14 residues. The CDR3 here is CASSFSGSTDTQYF. For the CDR3, the DNA is TGTGCCAGCAGCTTCTCGGGGAGCACAGATACGCAGTATTTT.

This chain joins TRBV7-6 and TRBJ2-5, with 9 bases that match TRBD1. This CDR3 comprises 14 residues. In germline, CDR1 is SGHVS, CDR2 FNYEAQ. J lost 4 bases, V lost 4 bases, and 4 bases had no gene match. The CDR3: CASSWTGDGETQYF. The CDR3 DNA follows: TGTGCCAGCAGCTGGACAGGGGATGGAGAGACCCAGTACTTC.

V and J are TRBV9 and TRBJ2-3; 9 positions agree with TRBD2. The V gene end was trimmed by 4 bases and the J gene end by 4 bases; junction bases not matched to a gene: 7. The V gene's germline CDR1 is SGDLS and CDR2 YYNGEE. The CDR3 spans 15 residues. For the CDR3, the DNA is TGTGCCAGCAGCCCGGCTAGCGGGACACCAGATACGCAGTATTTT. Translation: CASSPASGTPDTQYF.